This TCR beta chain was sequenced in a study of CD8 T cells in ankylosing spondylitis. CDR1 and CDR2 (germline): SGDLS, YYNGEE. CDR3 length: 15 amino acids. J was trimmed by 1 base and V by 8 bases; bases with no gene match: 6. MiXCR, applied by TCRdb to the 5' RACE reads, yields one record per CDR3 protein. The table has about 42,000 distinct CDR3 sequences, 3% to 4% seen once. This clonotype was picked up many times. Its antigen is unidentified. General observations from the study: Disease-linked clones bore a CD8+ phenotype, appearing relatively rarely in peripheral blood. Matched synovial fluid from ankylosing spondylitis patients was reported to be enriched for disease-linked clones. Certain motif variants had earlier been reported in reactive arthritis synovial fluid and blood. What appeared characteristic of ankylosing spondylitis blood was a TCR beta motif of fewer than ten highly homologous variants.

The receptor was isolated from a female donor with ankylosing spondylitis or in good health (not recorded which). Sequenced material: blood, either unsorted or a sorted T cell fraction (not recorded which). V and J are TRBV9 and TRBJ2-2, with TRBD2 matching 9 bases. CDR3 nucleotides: TGTGCCAGTACTCTAGCGGGGATGAACACCGGGGAGCTGTTTTTT. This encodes CASTLAGMNTGELFF.